This is a list of T cell receptor beta chains from one sample in a study of Ad26.COV2.S vaccination and SARS-CoV-2 variants. This table comes from immunoSEQ multiplex PCR, and its TCRdb copy is limited to in-frame clones, with some not included. Among fewer than 400,000 clones, about nine tenths were seen once, and the ten largest hold about 3.6%. The specimen comprised peripheral blood, sampled in a trial of Ad26.COV2.S vaccine versus placebo. The receptors derive from a person aged 18 to 59 who received the Ad26.COV2.S COVID-19 vaccine or a placebo. Both conserved end residues are trimmed from each CDR3. D genes are given only for firm matches.

j_call	d_call	v_call	cdr3_aa
TRBJ2-1	NA	TRBV5-6	ASSFGGFWNEQF
TRBJ1-2	TRBD1	TRBV14	ASSQAGQGRYGYT
TRBJ1-5	NA	TRBV2	ASSEYKRDNQPQH
TRBJ1-1	NA	TRBV18	ASSAAANTEAF
TRBJ1-2	NA	TRBV14	ASSQLLTDYGYT
TRBJ1-2	TRBD1	TRBV7-9	ASSLGTGAYYGYT
TRBJ1-5	NA	TRBV27	ASSKGTGLLGNQPQH
TRBJ2-7	TRBD2	TRBV6-5	ASRSGISYEQY
TRBJ2-6	NA	TRBV3-1/TRBV3-2	ASSQDPYGGANVLT
TRBJ1-1	NA	TRBV5-1	ASSSGPANGVPF
TRBJ2-3	NA	TRBV5-1	ASSTLGGHTQY
TRBJ2-7	NA	TRBV7-9	ASSSSTEYEQY
TRBJ2-1	TRBD2	TRBV5-1	ASSLAGGPQF
TRBJ1-2	NA	TRBV12-2	ASRLAGESNYGYT
TRBJ1-4	NA	TRBV6-1	ASSDSSRTTNEKLF
TRBJ1-2	NA	TRBV7-6	ASSPYEYGYT
TRBJ1-4	NA	TRBV11-2	ASSEGEAGRSNEKLF
TRBJ2-7	TRBD1	TRBV2	ASRDPRDRDEQY
TRBJ2-7	NA	TRBV5-4	ASAPDAGGGEQY
TRBJ1-2	NA	TRBV28	ASSDPNYGYT
TRBJ2-7	NA	TRBV19	ASSAGTDYEQY
TRBJ2-3	NA	TRBV2	ASRVMTDTQY
TRBJ1-6	NA	TRBV5-1	ASSLNRINSPLH
TRBJ2-7	TRBD2	TRBV6-2/TRBV6-3	ASSPTSGEWGEQY
TRBJ1-4	NA	TRBV7-9	ASSLSATNEKLF
TRBJ1-1	NA	TRBV5-1	ASSLMDDTEAF
TRBJ1-2	NA	TRBV6-5	ASSYSGGYGYT
TRBJ2-6	NA	TRBV5-1	ASSNAGANVLT
TRBJ1-4	NA	TRBV4-3	ASSQVGGRGEKLF
TRBJ1-1	NA	TRBV27	ATGLRGHTEAF
TRBJ1-2	NA	TRBV6-5	ASRAPGQTFYGYT
TRBJ1-1	TRBD1	TRBV2	ASRLTGVNTEAF
TRBJ1-1	NA	TRBV19	ASSIGTVNTEAF
TRBJ1-4	NA	TRBV3-1/TRBV3-2	ASSQADPLRVEKLF
TRBJ1-5	NA	TRBV5-1	ASSPLPQGSQNQPQH
TRBJ1-1	TRBD1	TRBV13	ASSLTGVSGEAF
TRBJ1-5	NA	TRBV18	ASSPPWGANQPQH
TRBJ2-3	TRBD1	TRBV5-1	ASSLAGGTGEDTQY
TRBJ2-2	NA	TRBV7-2	ASSYNRVTGELF
TRBJ2-7	NA	TRBV18	ASSLISTGTMVYEQY
TRBJ1-5	NA	TRBV11-2	ASSLERGQPQH
TRBJ2-1	NA	TRBV19	ASSITSTGQFHEQF
TRBJ1-2	NA	TRBV7-2	ASSPSGRGENYGYT
TRBJ2-3	NA	TRBV11-2	ASSLTSYRDTQY
TRBJ1-4	TRBD1	TRBV5-1	ASSLISGGKDEKLF
TRBJ1-5	TRBD1	TRBV10-3	ANNYDRGNQPQH
TRBJ2-5	NA	TRBV5-4	ASSPTGSGETQY
TRBJ2-1	NA	TRBV7-2	ASSPDISYNEQF
TRBJ1-2	NA	TRBV19	ASSIMGYGYT
TRBJ2-7	NA	TRBV30	AWSKGDEQY
TRBJ2-7	NA	TRBV3-1/TRBV3-2	ASSQTDYEQY
TRBJ2-3	NA	TRBV9	ASSGPWATDTQY
TRBJ1-3	NA	TRBV6-5	ASTMDTSSGNTIY
TRBJ2-7	NA	TRBV5-1	ASSLGQLDYEQY
TRBJ2-7	NA	TRBV10-3	AISESTSYEQY
TRBJ1-1	NA	TRBV5-1	ASSPGRPLDTEAF
TRBJ1-2	NA	TRBV12-5	ASGFFGDYGYT
TRBJ1-5	NA	TRBV7-8	ASSLWGGSQH
TRBJ2-2	TRBD1	TRBV11-2	ASSPLGGRVNTGELF